This is a list of T cell receptor beta chains from one sample in a study of T cells in Graves' hyperthyroidism and ophthalmopathy. TCRdb independently ran MiXCR on the multiplex PCR reads; one entry per CDR3 protein. The table lists fewer than 600,000 distinct CDR3 sequences, less than 15% of them singletons. The sequenced material came from blood. The receptors originated from a woman aged 35 to 49 with Graves' hyperthyroidism. Both conserved end residues are part of each CDR3. D genes are given only for firm matches. Size values are once, few and many counts, or a class for expanded clones, and some rows have none.

V gene	D gene	J gene	clone size	CDR3 protein	CDR3 DNA
TRBV25-1	.	TRBJ1-1	few	CASTGVTEAFF	TGTGCCAGCACAGGGGTAACTGAAGCTTTCTTT
TRBV11-2	TRBD1	TRBJ1-1	many	CASSLNEGAAAFF	TGTGCCAGCAGCCTAAACGAGGGGGCCGCCGCCTTCTTT
TRBV20-1	.	TRBJ2-5	.	CSARGILTTAQETQYF	TGCAGTGCTAGAGGTATTTTGACAACCGCCCAAGAGACCCAGTACTTC
TRBV19	.	TRBJ2-7	.	CASKMRDVHLYEQYF	TGTGCCAGTAAGATGAGGGACGTCCATCTCTACGAGCAGTACTTC
TRBV3-1	TRBD1	TRBJ1-2	many	CASSQGVGYTF	TGTGCCAGCTCACAGGGGGTCGGCTACACCTTC
TRBV29-1	.	TRBJ2-7	many	CSATQSPYEQYF	TGCAGCGCTACCCAAAGTCCCTACGAGCAGTACTTC
TRBV20-1	TRBD2	TRBJ2-4	few	CSAGLALLARNIQYF	TGCAGTGCTGGACTAGCCTTACTAGCGCGGAACATTCAGTACTTC
TRBV27	TRBD1	TRBJ2-7	.	CASSLNRPGGMYEQYF	TGTGCCAGCAGTTTAAATCGTCCAGGGGGCATGTACGAGCAGTACTTC
TRBV28	TRBD2	TRBJ2-7	many	CASSQAASGRSVWYEQYF	TGTGCCAGCAGCCAAGCCGCTAGCGGGAGATCTGTGTGGTACGAGCAGTACTTC
TRBV11-3	.	TRBJ2-4	many	CASSDTWTDIQYF	TGTGCCAGCAGCGACACCTGGACCGACATTCAGTACTTC
TRBV2	.	TRBJ2-3	many	CASSERTTYTDTQYF	TGTGCCAGCAGTGAAAGGACTACCTACACAGATACGCAGTATTTT
TRBV29-1	.	TRBJ2-7	few	CSVDGPYYEQYF	TGCAGCGTTGACGGTCCGTACTACGAGCAGTACTTC
TRBV3-1	.	TRBJ1-1	many	CASSRRQDAGVNTEAFF	TGTGCCAGCAGCCGAAGACAGGACGCAGGGGTGAACACTGAAGCTTTCTTT
TRBV12-3/TRBV12-4	.	TRBJ2-1	.	CASSLAAGRSYNEQFF	TGTGCCAGCAGTTTGGCGGCAGGGAGGTCCTACAATGAGCAGTTCTTC
TRBV12-3/TRBV12-4	.	TRBJ1-5	many	CASSLAGSYNQPQHF	TGTGCCAGCAGTTTAGCGGGTAGCTACAATCAGCCCCAGCATTTT
TRBV4-1	.	TRBJ1-6	few	CASSLERDHSPLHF	TGCGCCAGCAGCCTCGAGAGGGATCATTCACCCCTCCACTTT
TRBV5-6	.	TRBJ1-4	.	CASSPPKPQGGAEKLFF	TGTGCCAGCAGCCCGCCCAAGCCGCAGGGAGGGGCTGAAAAACTGTTTTTT
TRBV7-3	.	TRBJ2-2	few	CASSAPLDTGELFF	TGTGCCAGCAGCGCCCCACTGGACACCGGGGAGCTGTTTTTT
TRBV12-3/TRBV12-4	TRBD1	TRBJ2-5	many	CASGGQALETQYF	TGTGCCAGCGGCGGACAGGCGCTAGAGACCCAGTACTTC
TRBV4-1	.	TRBJ1-1	many	CASSQSLNTEAFF	TGCGCCAGCAGCCAATCTTTGAACACTGAAGCTTTCTTT
TRBV13	TRBD1	TRBJ1-1	many	CASSIGQGTYTEAFF	TGTGCCAGCAGCATAGGACAGGGGACGTACACTGAAGCTTTCTTT
TRBV5-8	.	TRBJ1-5	few	CASSLARIPLTPQHF	TGTGCCAGCAGTTTGGCCAGGATCCCCTTGACGCCCCAGCATTTT
TRBV2	.	TRBJ2-7	many	CASSVSVPYEQYF	TGTGCCAGCAGTGTATCGGTGCCCTACGAGCAGTACTTC
TRBV7-2	TRBD1	TRBJ1-2	many	CASSPNPGDRHLYGYTF	TGTGCCAGCAGCCCCAATCCCGGGGACAGGCACCTCTATGGCTACACCTTC
TRBV12-3/TRBV12-4	TRBD1	TRBJ2-5	few	CASSFSGGSETQYF	TGTGCCAGCAGTTTTTCAGGGGGCAGTGAGACCCAGTACTTC
TRBV28	.	TRBJ2-7	many	CASSLSPGSRGEQYF	TGTGCCAGCAGTCTCTCCCCTGGGTCCCGAGGCGAGCAGTACTTC
TRBV6-1	.	TRBJ2-5	many	CASSDSGLLQETQYF	TGTGCCAGCAGTGACTCGGGACTGCTCCAAGAGACCCAGTACTTC
TRBV27	TRBD2	TRBJ2-2	.	CAGPPDSGRANTGELFF	TGTGCCGGACCACCAGATAGCGGGAGGGCGAACACCGGGGAGCTGTTTTTT